Following are 28 T cell receptor beta chains from one sample sequenced in a study of CD8+ T cells in alopecia areata. Extracted RNA was reverse transcribed, and the resulting cDNA served as sequencing template. TCRdb's copy holds only in-frame clones and misses some; the assay was immunoSEQ multiplex PCR. This sample has some 2,000 clones, each found more than once. The source material was lesional skin. All receptors derive from a C3H/HeJ mouse with alopecia areata. This strain has MHC haplotype H2-k.

This clone was recorded many times. Here the gene names and germline are mouse. With the read ending 4 residues before the CDR3 end, the germline J gene is used to fill in that end. The chain is built from TRBV1 and TRBJ1-4; 9 bases agree with TRBD1. The CDR3 runs 16 residues. J was trimmed by 4 bases and V by 0 bases; bases with no gene match: 3. Germline assignment: CDR1 NSQYPW and CDR2 LRSPGD (reference sequence). The CDR3 spells CTCSADRGQGNERLFF. The sequenced part of the CDR3 DNA is TGCACCTGCAGTGCAGATAGGGGACAGGGCAACGAA.

This clone was observed at least ten times. The TCRdb protein and the DNA translation do not line up at residue 12; the protein shown here was made by translating the DNA. Gene names are mouse gene names. The observed sequence ends 3 residues before the CDR3 terminus, with the missing tail filled in from the germline J gene. The chain links TRBV31 to TRBJ1-3; 9 bases line up with TRBD1. Germline-derived CDR1 and CDR2 are GKSSPN and SITVG. The V and J ends lost 1 base and 2 bases, in that order; junction bases with no gene match: 3. The CDR3 runs to 15 residues. The CDR3 DNA, read in part, is TGTGCCTGGAGTCCCCGGGACAGGGCTGGAAATACG. This encodes CAWSPRDRAGNT. The full CDR3 protein reads CAWSPRDRAGNTLYF.

As concerns this clone: TCRdb's protein does not match the DNA translation at residue 15; the protein provided is translated from the DNA. Gene names refer to mouse genes. The CDR3 end lies 3 residues beyond the end of the read and is filled in from the germline J gene. The rearrangement uses TRBV13-2 and TRBJ1-3; 8 bases match TRBD1. V lost 3 bases and J lost 0; bases outside the gene matches: 11. This CDR3 comprises 18 residues. Germline loops: CDR1 NNHNN, CDR2 SYGAGS (reference sequence). The CDR3 bases that were read are TGTGCCAGCGGTGGGGGGAACAGGGGGACCTATTCTGGAAATACG. This gives the protein CASGGGNRGTYSGNT. The complete CDR3 protein is CASGGGNRGTYSGNTLYF.

In its sample, this clone was seen a few times. The gene names given are mouse names. CDR3 DNA, as far as it was read: TGTGCCAGCAGTATAGGAGGGTTTAACCAAGAC. Amino acids: CASSIGGFNQD. The full CDR3 protein is CASSIGGFNQDTQYF. V is TRBV19 and J is TRBJ2-5; no firm D call. The read falls 4 residues short of the CDR3 end, and the missing part is taken from the germline J gene. The CDR3 runs 15 residues. Germline CDR1 reads FNHDT; CDR2 reads SITEND (reference sequence). The ends were cut back, 0 bases at V and 0 bases at J, with 8 bases in the middle.

This clone was recorded at least ten times. The gene names here belong to mouse. The DNA ends 4 residues before the CDR3 does, and the rest of the CDR3 is filled in from the germline J gene. This rearrangement joins TRBV16 to TRBJ2-5; D is perhaps TRBD1 (6 bases). This CDR3 is built from 16 residues. Germline V CDR1 and CDR2: SGHSA, FRNQAP. The V gene lost 0 bases and the J gene lost 2 bases, with 12 bases spanning the gap. CDR3 amino acids: CASSLDTGTSQDTQYF. The CDR3 DNA, read in part, is TGTGCAAGCAGCTTAGATACCGGGACAAGCCAAGAC.

A word on this clone: At residue 15, the translated DNA and the protein in TCRdb do not agree; the protein given here is derived from the DNA. Gene names denote mouse genes. The DNA ends 3 residues before the CDR3 does, and the rest of the CDR3 is filled in from the germline J gene. The chain carries TRBV13-2 and TRBJ1-3; 8 bases agree with TRBD1. The germline CDR1 and CDR2 sequences are NNHNN and SYGAGS (reference sequence). CDR3 size: 18 residues. The covered CDR3 bases are TGTGCCAGCGGTGGGGGGAACAGGGGGACCCATTCTGGAAATGCG. It yields the protein CASGGGNRGTHSGNA. Given in full, the CDR3 is CASGGGNRGTHSGNALYF.

This clone turned up a few times. The translated DNA and TCRdb's protein are not identical at residue 15; the protein here was translated from the DNA. Gene names are the mouse ones. Sequencing ends 3 residues short of the CDR3 end; the germline J gene provides the rest. The chain links TRBV13-1 to TRBJ1-6; the match to TRBD1 covers 7 bases. TRBJ1-6 is annotated as an ORF whose role is uncertain. This CDR3 is 18 amino acids long. Germline V gene data show CDR1 as NSHNY and CDR2 as SYGAGN. Germline trimming cut 7 bases from V and 0 bases from J; bases unmatched to any gene: 13. Partial CDR3 DNA: TGTGCCAGCGGGCCCTCGTCCAGGGGGAGTTCCTATAATTCGCCC. Residues: CASGPSSRGSSYNSP. The CDR3 in its entirety is CASGPSSRGSSYNSPLYF.

This clone was detected only a few times. The genes are named according to mouse. The covered CDR3 bases are TGTGCCAGCGGTGGGACAGGGCACGAT. Its protein is CASGGTGHD. The complete CDR3 sequence is CASGGTGHDEQYF. The chain carries TRBV19 and TRBJ2-7, with 9 bases matching TRBD1. The CDR3 end lies 4 residues beyond the end of the read and is filled in from the germline J gene. The CDR3 loop spans 13 amino acids. CDR1 and CDR2 from the germline V gene are FNHDT and SITEND (reference sequence).

Worth noting for this clone: Gene names and germline refer to mouse. The CDR3 extends 4 residues past the end of the read, so its final part is completed from the germline J gene. This chain connects TRBV4 to TRBJ2-1; 12 bases match TRBD2. Germline V gene lookup returns CDR1 LGHDT and CDR2 YNNKQL (reference sequence). This CDR3 comprises 18 residues. After removal of 5 bases from V and 1 base from J, the junction contained 9 bases not matched to a gene. The part of the CDR3 DNA that was read is TGTGCCAGCAGCCACGGGACTGGGGGGTTGGGGAACTATGCT. Protein product: CASSHGTGGLGNYA. The whole CDR3 sequence is CASSHGTGGLGNYAEQFF.

Sample share makes this clone large (0.1 to 1%). Genes here carry mouse names. The CDR3 is cut off 4 residues early in the read; its end comes from the germline J gene. This rearrangement joins TRBV13-2 to TRBJ2-7; 8 bases are shared with TRBD1. CDR3 length: 13 residues. CDR1 is NNHNN, CDR2 SYGAGS, per germline (reference sequence). The CDR3 loop is CASGGTGHDEQYF. Incomplete CDR3 DNA: TGTGCCAGCGGTGGGACAGGGCACGAT.

This clone was picked up many times. Mouse names are used for the genes. Coverage ceases 4 residues before the CDR3 finishes, and the germline J gene fills in the end. The V gene is TRBV12-1, the J gene TRBJ2-1, with TRBD1 matching over 10 bases. Germline lookup yields CDR1 SGHSN and CDR2 HYEKVE. There are 15 residues in the CDR3. V gave up 3 bases and J gave up 4 bases; unmatched junction bases: 5. The CDR3 region is CASSVPGQGYAEQFF. The DNA read from the CDR3 is TGTGCCAGCTCTGTCCCGGGACAGGGGTATGCT.

This clone has more than one count but fewer than ten. TCRdb and the translated DNA give different amino acids at residue 11; the protein presented here is the one translated from the DNA. Gene names are the mouse ones. Read sequence stops 3 residues before the CDR3 end, and the germline J gene provides the missing end. This sequence joins TRBV17 and TRBJ1-6, with 8 bases lining up with TRBD1. TRBJ1-6 is treated as an ORF (open reading frame) with a function not yet certain. There are 14 residues in the CDR3. The germline gives CDR1 MNHDT, CDR2 YYDKIL. The sequenced CDR3 bases are TGTGCCAGCAGTATACAGGGGGATAATTCGCCC. Its protein product is CASSIQGDNSP. The complete CDR3 sequence is CASSIQGDNSPLYF.

The table lists this clone with many counts. These gene names are mouse names. The read is 4 residues too short to cover the CDR3 end, so that end is filled in from the germline J gene. The chain carries TRBV13-3 and TRBJ2-1; 8 positions agree with TRBD2. Per germline, CDR1 NNHDY and CDR2 SYVADS. The CDR3 is 15 residues long. V lost 3 bases and J lost 0; bases outside the gene matches: 2. The CDR3 bases that were read are TGTGCCAGCAGTGGGACTGGGTATAACTATGCT. It codes for CASSGTGYNYA. The CDR3 in full is CASSGTGYNYAEQFF.

This clone showed up many times. The gene names given are mouse names. The DNA ends 4 residues before the CDR3 does, and the rest of the CDR3 is filled in from the germline J gene. V gene TRBV13-1 combines with J gene TRBJ2-4; 7 bases are a match to TRBD2. The CDR3 extends over 13 amino acids. V gave up 6 bases and J gave up 1 base; unmatched junction bases: 2. The V gene's germline CDR1 is NSHNY and CDR2 SYGAGN. This chain's CDR3 is CASMGGRQNTLYF. The part of the CDR3 DNA that was read is TGTGCCAGCATGGGGGGTCGTCAAAAC.

This clone is medium-sized (0.01 to 0.1%) within its sample. The genes are named according to mouse. The CDR3 goes on 4 residues after the read ends, and that part is filled in from the germline J gene. This chain joins TRBV16 and TRBJ2-3; possible D gene TRBD1, 6 bases. CDR1 is SGHSA, CDR2 FRNQAP, per germline. The CDR3 covers 15 residues. V was trimmed by 4 bases and J by 0 bases, leaving 11 bases between them. Incomplete CDR3 DNA: TGTGCAAGCAGCTCCGGGACACTTAGTGCAGAA. Encoded protein: CASSSGTLSAE. The full-length CDR3 reads as CASSSGTLSAETLYF.

The sample holds many counts of this clone. Mouse names are used for the genes. The read comes to an end 4 residues before the CDR3 does, leaving the germline J gene to fill in the end. V and J are TRBV13-3 and TRBJ1-4; 8 nucleotides line up with TRBD1. CDR1 is NNHDY and CDR2 is SYVADS in the germline V gene. J gave up 4 bases and V 2 bases, and 1 base lay outside the gene matches. This CDR3 is built from 14 residues. The CDR3 is CASSETGGNERLFF. The part of the CDR3 DNA that was read is TGTGCCAGCAGTGAAACAGGGGGCAACGAA.

The sample holds many counts of this clone. Gene labels here are mouse ones. Partial CDR3 DNA: TGTGCCAGCAGTGACGGGGGGGACCAAGAC. Its protein product is CASSDGGDQD. The entire CDR3 is CASSDGGDQDTQYF. V and J are TRBV13-3 and TRBJ2-5, with TRBD2 matching over 7 bases. Read data end 4 residues before the CDR3 end; the end is taken from the germline J gene. CDR1 is NNHDY, CDR2 SYVADS, per germline. This CDR3 has 14 amino acids. V lost 2 bases to trimming and J lost 1 base; unmatched junction nucleotides: 1. The whole variable domain, filled in from reference TRBV13-3 and TRBJ2-5, reads EAAVTQSPRSKVAVTGGKVTLSCHQTNNHDYMYWYRQDTGHGLRLIHYSYVADSTEKGDIPDGYKASRPSQENFSLILELASLSQTAVYFCASSDGGDQDTQYFGPGTRLLVL.

This clone has ten or more counts. Any gene name here is a mouse gene name. Read sequence stops 4 residues before the CDR3 end, and the germline J gene provides the missing end. This chain uses TRBV3 with TRBJ2-7, with TRBD1 matching 9 bases. Germline V lookup: CDR1 SNHLY, CDR2 FYNGKV (reference sequence). This CDR3 has 14 residues. The sequenced CDR3 bases are TGTGCCAGCAGCTTGGGGGACAGGGAAGAT. The encoded protein is CASSLGDRED. The CDR3 in full is CASSLGDREDEQYF.

About this clone itself: The gene symbols are mouse symbols. The read gets to within 4 residues of the CDR3 end, and the germline J gene fills in the rest. The chain has TRBV13-1 and TRBJ2-4; TRBD2 agrees at 9 bases. J gave up 0 bases and V 0 bases, and 5 bases lay outside the gene matches. The CDR3 sequence is 17 residues long. Germline assignment: CDR1 NSHNY and CDR2 SYGAGN. CDR3 in amino acids: CASSDANWGVSQNTLYF. The CDR3 DNA, read in part, is TGTGCCAGCAGTGATGCAAACTGGGGGGTTAGTCAAAAC.

This clone has ten or more counts. The gene symbols are mouse symbols. The read terminates 4 residues before the CDR3 end, so the remaining end is supplied by the germline J gene. The chain is built from TRBV13-2 and TRBJ2-5; TRBD2 matches at 9 bases. CDR3 length: 14 amino acids. Trimming took 3 bases from V and 2 from J; bases not matched to a gene: 1. The germline V gene encodes CDR1 NNHNN and CDR2 SYGAGS (reference sequence). Here the CDR3 reads CASGGTGVQDTQYF. Partial CDR3 DNA: TGTGCCAGCGGTGGGACTGGGGTCCAAGAC.

This clone was observed at least ten times. The genes and germline here are from mouse. The sequenced fragment ends 4 residues before the CDR3 boundary, so the rest is inferred from the germline J gene. This rearrangement joins TRBV13-2 to TRBJ2-5; TRBD2 aligns across 8 bases. This CDR3 spans 14 amino acids. Germline CDR1 reads NNHNN; CDR2 reads SYGAGS (reference sequence). CDR3 sequence: CASGDAGGPDTQYF. Partial CDR3 DNA: TGTGCCAGCGGTGATGCGGGGGGGCCAGAC.

In this sample, this clone turned up many times. Germline and genes here are mouse. The read ends 4 residues early relative to the CDR3; the germline J gene fills the gap. The chain couples TRBV31 to TRBJ2-1, with 8 bases fitting TRBD2. The CDR3 extends over 12 amino acids. Germline CDR1 GKSSPN, CDR2 SITVG. The junction had 2 bases not matched to a gene; V was cut back by 4 bases and J by 6 bases. The part of the CDR3 DNA that was read is TGTGCCTGGATTGGGGGGGTTGCT. It specifies CAWIGGVA. The CDR3 reads in full as CAWIGGVAEQFF.

By proportion, this clone is medium-sized. The gene names here belong to mouse. The read halts 4 residues ahead of the CDR3 end, with the missing end drawn from the germline J gene. The same CDR3 also results from other DNA sequences found in this sample. The chain joins TRBV13-3 to TRBJ2-1; 7 nucleotides match TRBD2. V shed 2 bases and J 6 bases; nucleotides not matched to a gene: 5. The CDR3 has 14 residues. The V gene's germline CDR1 is NNHDY and CDR2 SYVADS. The sequenced CDR3 bases are TGTGCCAGCAGTGAGGTGGGGGGAATTGCT. Its translation: CASSEVGGIA. The CDR3 as a whole reads CASSEVGGIAEQFF.

In this sample, this clone turned up many times. The germline and genes are mouse ones. The CDR3 is cut off 4 residues early in the read; its end comes from the germline J gene. V and J are TRBV5 and TRBJ2-3; D is perhaps TRBD2 (6 bases). The CDR3 is made up of 16 amino acids. The ends were cut back, 0 bases at V and 0 bases at J, with 10 bases in the middle. Germline CDR1 reads LGHNA; CDR2 reads YNLKQL (reference sequence). CDR3 sequence reads: CASSQDSWGSAETLYF. CDR3 DNA (partial): TGTGCCAGCAGCCAAGATTCCTGGGGTAGTGCAGAA.

The table lists this clone with a few counts. At residue 15, the TCRdb protein departs from the DNA translation, so the protein shown here was derived from the DNA itself. Only one base separates this from a far larger clonotype, so it likely reflects a read error. Gene names are mouse gene names. The sequence runs out 3 residues before the end of the CDR3; the remainder is reconstructed from the germline J gene. V gene TRBV13-1 combines with J gene TRBJ1-6; TRBD1 agrees at 12 bases. TRBJ1-6 is annotated as an ORF whose role is uncertain. CDR3 length equals 18 residues. The V gene end was trimmed by 0 bases and the J gene end by 0 bases; junction bases not matched to a gene: 1. Germline CDR1 reads NSHNY; CDR2 reads SYGAGN. The CDR3 loop reads CASSDGDRGLSYNSPLYF. CDR3 DNA (partial): TGTGCCAGCAGTGATGGGGACAGGGGGCTTTCCTATAATTCGCCC.

This clone was found many times. The genes and germline here are from mouse. The read ends 4 residues shy of where the CDR3 ends; the end is completed using the germline J gene. The chain couples TRBV31 to TRBJ1-4; 10 bases match TRBD1. The CDR3 contains 15 residues. Germline V gene lookup returns CDR1 GKSSPN and CDR2 SITVG. Partial CDR3 DNA: TGTGCCTGGAGTCTAGACAGGGGGCAGAGCGAA. Amino acid sequence: CAWSLDRGQSE. The full CDR3 protein reads CAWSLDRGQSERLFF.

This clone occurred many times. Gene and germline names: mouse. The CDR3 is cut off 4 residues early in the read; its end comes from the germline J gene. The rearrangement links TRBV13-2 to TRBJ2-5; a possible D gene is TRBD2 (6 bases). This CDR3 comprises 14 residues. The germline gives CDR1 NNHNN, CDR2 SYGAGS (reference sequence). CDR3 in amino acids: CASGDAAGEDTQYF. The sequenced part of the CDR3 DNA is TGTGCCAGCGGTGATGCGGCTGGGGAGGAC.

In the case of this clone: A mismatch at residue 10 separates the TCRdb protein from the translated DNA, so the protein presented here was translated from the DNA. Any gene name here is a mouse gene name. The missing CDR3 end, 3 residues past where the read stops, is filled in from the germline J gene. The chain recombines TRBV14 with TRBJ1-6, with unresolved D. TRBJ1-6 is reported as an ORF; its role is uncertain. Trimming stripped 4 bases from V and 5 bases from J, with 7 bases between. CDR1 and CDR2 (germline): SGHDT, FRDEAV. The length of the CDR3 is 13 residues. Partial CDR3 DNA: TGTGCCAGCAGTATAAACAATAATTCGCCC. Translated, it gives CASSINNNSP. The entire CDR3 sequence reads CASSINNNSPLYF.